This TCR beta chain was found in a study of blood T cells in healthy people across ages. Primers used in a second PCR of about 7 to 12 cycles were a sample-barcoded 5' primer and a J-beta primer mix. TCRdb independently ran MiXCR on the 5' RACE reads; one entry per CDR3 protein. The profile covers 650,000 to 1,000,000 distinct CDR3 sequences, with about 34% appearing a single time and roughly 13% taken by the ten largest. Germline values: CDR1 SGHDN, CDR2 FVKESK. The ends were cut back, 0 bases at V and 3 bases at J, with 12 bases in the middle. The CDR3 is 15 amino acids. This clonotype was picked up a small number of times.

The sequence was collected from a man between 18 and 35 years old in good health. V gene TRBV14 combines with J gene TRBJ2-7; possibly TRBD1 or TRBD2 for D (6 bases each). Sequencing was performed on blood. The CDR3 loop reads CASSQDGGRVYEQYF. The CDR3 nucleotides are TGTGCCAGCAGCCAAGATGGGGGGCGGGTCTACGAGCAGTACTTC.